Shown below are 2 T cell receptor beta chains from a single sample sequenced in a study of T cell responses to AZD1222 COVID-19 vaccine. The assay was immunoSEQ multiplex PCR, and TCRdb's table has in-frame clones only and misses some. Altogether approximately 140,000 clones are present, roughly nine tenths being singletons, with the ten largest covering roughly 4.7%. Here the sequenced sample was peripheral blood, taken on day 0 of AZD1222 vaccination. These TCRs come from an adult in good health.

J is TRBJ2-7 and V is TRBV6-5; TRBD2 might be the D (6 bases). The CDR3 has 13 amino acids. Per the germline V gene, CDR1 is MNHEY and CDR2 is SVGAGI. V lost 4 bases to trimming and J lost 6 bases, with 13 bases between them. CDR3 in DNA: TGTGCCAGCAGTTCGGGAGAGGTGTTCGAGCAGTACTTC. Protein sequence: CASSSGEVFEQYF.

The chain combines TRBV3-1 (or the pseudogene TRBV3-2) with TRBJ2-2, with TRBD2 identical over 8 bases. V gave up 9 bases and J gave up 8 bases; unmatched junction bases: 8. The germline gives CDR1 LGHDT, CDR2 YNNKEL (reference sequence). The CDR3 loop spans 13 amino acids. In DNA, the CDR3 is TGTGCCAGTCTCACTAGCGGACGGGGGGAGCTGTTTTTT. Its translation: CASLTSGRGELFF.